One sample yielded the 15 T cell receptor beta chains listed below, sequenced in a study of T cell repertoires in cytomegalovirus infection. TCRdb reprocessed the reads via MiXCR and lists one record per CDR3 protein. The table lists about 890,000 distinct CDR3 sequences, 31% of them singletons. No antigen has been identified for these receptors. The sample in question was cultured CD8+ T cells from PBMCs, obtained from culture after CMV antigen stimulation. The source of these receptors is a human donor in good health (CMV status not recorded). Some clones in this sample may be carry-over from other donors' samples.

This clonotype was counted ten times or more. The chain carries TRBV7-6 and TRBJ2-3, with 9 positions matching TRBD2. CDR1 is SGHVS and CDR2 is FNYEAQ in the germline V gene. The CDR3 runs to 17 residues. Trimming took 11 bases from V and 1 from J; bases not matched to a gene: 16. Here the CDR3 reads CASSSRESSGGTDTQYF. DNA of the CDR3: TGTGCCTCCAGCAGCCGGGAGTCTAGCGGGGGCACAGATACGCAGTATTTT.

The genes are TRBV6-1 and TRBJ1-1; the D is unclear. The length of the CDR3 is 14 residues. Trimming left V 6 bases short and J 0 bases short, with 11 bases between. Germline V gene sequence: CDR1 MNHNS, CDR2 SASEGT. The CDR3 DNA follows: TGTGCCAGCAGGCCGAGTGGGATGAACACTGAAGCTTTCTTT. Amino acids: CASRPSGMNTEAFF.

The sample holds a few counts of this clonotype. The V gene is TRBV27, the J gene TRBJ1-2; possible D gene TRBD1, 5 bases. Germline CDR1 and CDR2: MNHEY and SMNVEV (reference sequence). Trimming pared 5 bases from V and 5 bases from J, leaving 18 bases between. The CDR3 is 15 amino acids. In DNA, the CDR3 is TGTGCCAGCAGTCGTGCCGGAGGGGCGGGTTATGGCTACACCTTC. Translation: CASSRAGGAGYGYTF.

The sample holds a few counts of this clonotype. The V call is TRBV19, the J call TRBJ1-1, with 8 bases fitting TRBD1. This CDR3 comprises 13 residues. Germline V gene lookup returns CDR1 LNHDA and CDR2 SQIVND (reference sequence). V lost 10 bases, J lost 7 bases, and 11 bases stayed unmatched. The CDR3 protein is CATRTGKTIEAFF. Written as DNA, the CDR3 is TGTGCCACCCGGACAGGGAAAACCATTGAAGCTTTCTTT.

The chain carries TRBV6-5 and TRBJ2-7, with TRBD1 as a possible D gene (6 bases). CDR1 and CDR2 from the germline V gene are MNHEY and SVGAGI. This CDR3 contains 13 residues. V was trimmed by 0 bases and J by 4 bases, leaving 7 bases between them. The DNA for the CDR3 is TGTGCCAGCAGTTACTCCCAGGGGTACGAGCAGTACTTC. The encoded protein is CASSYSQGYEQYF.

The chain carries TRBV12-3 or TRBV12-4 and TRBJ2-1; tentative D call: TRBD2 (6 bases). CDR3 length: 15 residues. V was cut by 7 bases and J by 0 bases, with 13 bases left in between. The CDR3 DNA follows: TGTGCCAGCAACGACGGGGGAGACTCCTACAATGAGCAGTTCTTC. Translated: CASNDGGDSYNEQFF.

The chain combines TRBV19 with TRBJ2-1; the match to TRBD1 covers 7 bases. This CDR3 comprises 13 residues. Germline loops: CDR1 LNHDA, CDR2 SQIVND (reference sequence). J lost 5 bases, V lost 5 bases, and 3 bases had no gene match. The CDR3, as DNA: TGTGCCAGTAGTGAGGACAGGAACAATGAGCAGTTCTTC. Protein: CASSEDRNNEQFF.

This clonotype was observed at least ten times. J is TRBJ2-5 and V is TRBV2; D possibly uses TRBD1 or TRBD2 (5 bases each). The V end was cut by 7 bases, the J end by 5 bases, with 17 bases between. This CDR3 comprises 14 residues. In germline, CDR1 is SNHLY, CDR2 FYNNEI. The CDR3 reads CASNPGPATETQYF. CDR3 DNA: TGTGCCAGCAACCCGGGACCGGCGACGGAGACCCAGTACTTC.

This clonotype came up many times. The V and J genes are TRBV7-8 and TRBJ2-7; 7 bases map to TRBD1. Germline V gene data show CDR1 as SGHVS and CDR2 as FQNEAQ. This CDR3 is 14 amino acids long. V was clipped by 4 bases and J by 2 bases; unmatched bases: 5. CDR3 loop: CASSSGTDAYEQYF. The CDR3 coding sequence is TGTGCCAGCAGCTCCGGGACAGACGCCTACGAGCAGTACTTC.

A few counts support this clonotype. The gene calls are TRBV28 and TRBJ1-5, with D unresolved. CDR3 size: 15 residues. Germline CDR1 and CDR2: MDHEN and SYDVKM. Trimming took off 7 bases at V and 2 bases at J, with 15 bases between the two ends. CDR3 protein: CASNGVLLGNQPQHF. The CDR3 DNA reads TGTGCCAGCAATGGGGTACTATTGGGCAATCAGCCCCAGCATTTT. Together with reference TRBV28 and TRBJ1-5, the CDR3 gives the full variable domain: DVKVTQSSRYLVKRTGEKVFLECVQDMDHENMFWYRQDPGLGLRLIYFSYDVKMKEKGDIPEGYSVSREKKERFSLILESASTNQTSMYLCASNGVLLGNQPQHFGDGTRLSIL.

The J gene is TRBJ1-2, the V gene TRBV4-3; D gene unclear. V shed 2 bases and J shed 4 bases, with 11 bases lying between them. This CDR3 has 14 residues. Germline-derived CDR1 and CDR2 are LGHNA and YSLEER. CDR3 amino acids: CASSQPGLLYGYTF. The CDR3 DNA sequence: TGCGCCAGCAGCCAACCCGGACTGCTCTATGGCTACACCTTC.

This clonotype was picked up a small number of times. The chain links TRBV6-2 or TRBV6-3 to TRBJ2-6, with D possibly matching TRBD1 (5 bases). V dropped 4 bases and J dropped 1 base, with 14 bases sitting between them. The CDR3 runs to 17 residues. Germline CDR1 MNHEY, CDR2 SVGEGT. This CDR3 is CASSFDSFVSGANVLTF. The CDR3 nucleotides read TGTGCCAGCAGTTTCGACAGTTTCGTGTCTGGGGCCAACGTCCTGACTTTC.

The chain couples TRBV11-3 to TRBJ2-1; weak D call: TRBD2 (6 bases). V was cut by 3 bases and J by 0 bases, with 12 bases left in between. Germline-derived CDR1 and CDR2 are SGHNT and YENEEA. The CDR3 is 16 amino acids. The CDR3 region is CASSFLQTSSYNEQFF. Written as DNA, the CDR3 is TGTGCCAGCAGCTTTTTACAGACTAGCTCCTACAATGAGCAGTTCTTC.

This clonotype was seen a few times. V usage is TRBV19 and J usage is TRBJ1-1; D remains unclear. V was clipped by 0 bases and J by 1 base, with 3 bases between them. The germline CDR1 and CDR2 sequences are LNHDA and SQIVND (reference sequence). The CDR3 covers 13 residues. The CDR3 DNA sequence: TGTGCCAGTAGTATAGATGCGAACACTGAAGCTTTCTTT. It yields the protein CASSIDANTEAFF.

A few counts support this clonotype. V gene TRBV5-5 combines with J gene TRBJ2-7; 9 positions agree with TRBD1. Per germline, CDR1 SGHKS and CDR2 YYEKEE (reference sequence). The V gene end was trimmed by 5 bases and the J gene end by 3 bases; junction bases not matched to a gene: 12. CDR3 length: 16 amino acids. Here the CDR3 reads CASSSKTGGLFYEQYF. In DNA, the CDR3 is TGTGCCAGCAGTTCAAAGACAGGGGGGCTTTTCTACGAGCAGTACTTC.